A selection of T cell receptor beta chains follows, all from one sample in a study of cytomegalovirus exposure and HLA in healthy donors. Here immunoSEQ multiplex PCR was the method, and the copy in TCRdb shows in-frame clones only, minus some. The sample carries about 67,000 clones, 65% to 70% recorded once. Specimen: PBMCs. These TCRs come from a young woman in good health and CMV-seronegative. CDR3s include the opening cysteine and the closing phenylalanine or tryptophan. A D gene is named only where the DNA matches it firmly. A row's size may be missing; if present it is once, few, many or a size class.

size	J	V	D	CDR3	DNA
NA	TRBJ2-1	TRBV5-5	TRBD2	CASSPEPLAGGPVSYNEQFF	TGTGCCAGCAGCCCCGAGCCCCTAGCGGGGGGGCCCGTATCCTACAATGAGCAGTTCTTC
NA	TRBJ2-2	TRBV5-1	TRBD1	CASSPTGGVDTGELFF	TGCGCCAGCAGCCCGACAGGGGGCGTAGACACCGGGGAGCTGTTTTTT
few	TRBJ2-1	TRBV19	NA	CASSIDGQEQFF	TGTGCCAGTAGTATAGATGGCCAGGAGCAGTTCTTC
NA	TRBJ2-1	TRBV5-1	TRBD1	CASSIRQGANNEQFF	TGCGCCAGCAGCATCCGACAGGGGGCCAACAATGAGCAGTTCTTC
NA	TRBJ2-5	TRBV25-1	TRBD2	CASSESIAGEETQYF	TGTGCCAGCAGTGAATCCATAGCGGGGGAAGAGACCCAGTACTTC
NA	TRBJ1-1	TRBV6-6	NA	CASSYGGQNTEAFF	TGTGCCAGCAGTTACGGGGGACAGAACACTGAAGCTTTCTTT
NA	TRBJ2-5	TRBV2	NA	CASSEVADQETQYF	TGTGCCAGCAGTGAAGTGGCAGATCAAGAGACCCAGTACTTC
once	TRBJ2-7	TRBV30	NA	CAWSPRGASYEQYF	TGTGCCTGGAGCCCCCGGGGGGCCTCCTACGAGCAGTACTTC
NA	TRBJ1-5	TRBV7-2	NA	CASSFTGSYNQPQHF	TGTGCCAGCAGCTTCACAGGGTCGTATAATCAGCCCCAGCATTTT
NA	TRBJ2-1	TRBV6-5	NA	CASSGGNSYNEQFF	TGTGCCAGCAGTGGGGGCAACTCCTACAATGAGCAGTTCTTC
NA	TRBJ1-2	TRBV19	NA	CASSMVSGLGIYGYTF	TGTGCCAGTAGTATGGTTAGCGGTTTGGGGATCTATGGCTACACCTTC
NA	TRBJ1-5	TRBV15	TRBD1	CATSRDRESNQPQHF	TGTGCCACCAGCAGGGACAGGGAGAGCAATCAGCCCCAGCATTTT
NA	TRBJ2-3	TRBV9	NA	CASSPQTEDTQYF	TGTGCCAGCAGCCCCCAAACCGAGGATACGCAGTATTTT
NA	TRBJ2-1	TRBV25-1	NA	CASSESGSHNEQFF	TGTGCCAGCAGTGAATCAGGCAGTCACAATGAGCAGTTCTTC
medium-sized	TRBJ1-2	TRBV19	NA	CASSPQGFYGYTF	TGTGCCAGTAGTCCTCAGGGGTTCTATGGCTACACCTTC
NA	TRBJ2-5	TRBV15	NA	CATSRPQRETQYF	TGTGCCACCAGCAGACCGCAGAGGGAGACCCAGTACTTC